Each of the 9 T cell receptor beta chains below was sequenced from the same sample in a study of cytomegalovirus exposure and HLA in healthy donors. Amplification used 60 Vbeta primers and 13 Jbeta primers. TCRdb's table, derived via immunoSEQ multiplex PCR, lists solely in-frame clones and lacks some. The sample lists about 110,000 clones, roughly 80% occurring once. Sequenced material: PBMCs. These receptors all come from a man in his sixties in good health and CMV-seronegative.

The V and J genes are TRBV27 and TRBJ2-1; D remains ambiguous. The CDR3 covers 14 residues. Germline V gene data show CDR1 as MNHEY and CDR2 as SMNVEV (reference sequence). With 0 bases removed from V and 5 bases from J, the gap between germline ends came to 8 bases. The CDR3 sequence is CASSLSTYNNEQFF. For the CDR3, the DNA is TGTGCCAGCAGTTTATCAACCTATAACAATGAGCAGTTCTTC.

This clone appeared a few times. The chain carries TRBV6-1 and TRBJ2-1; 8 nucleotides align to TRBD2. The junction had 11 bases not matched to a gene; V was cut back by 1 base and J by 3 bases. This CDR3 is built from 18 residues. Germline CDR1 is MNHNS and CDR2 is SASEGT. The CDR3 sequence: CASSEGTSLLYYYNEQFF. The CDR3 nucleotides read TGTGCCAGCAGTGAAGGGACTAGCCTCCTTTACTACTACAATGAGCAGTTCTTC.

The rearrangement joins TRBV14 to TRBJ2-3, with 12 positions matching TRBD2. Germline values: CDR1 SGHDN, CDR2 FVKESK. Trimming cost V 4 bases and J 4 bases; bases outside gene matches: 6. This CDR3 is 16 amino acids long. The CDR3 is CASSPQTSGGADTQYF. The CDR3 DNA sequence: TGTGCCAGCAGCCCGCAGACTAGCGGGGGCGCAGATACGCAGTATTTT.

The chain is built from TRBV5-1 and TRBJ2-5; D unclear. The V end was cut by 1 base, the J end by 1 base, with 8 bases between. Germline V gene lookup returns CDR1 SGHRS and CDR2 YFSETQ. CDR3 size: 14 residues. CDR3 bases: TGCGCCAGCAGCTTGCGTGACTCCCAAGAGACCCAGTACTTC. This codes for CASSLRDSQETQYF.

CDR3 in amino acids: CAWSPPWSSGNTIYF. As DNA, the CDR3 is TGTGCCTGGAGTCCCCCCTGGAGCTCTGGAAACACCATATATTTT. V and J are TRBV30 and TRBJ1-3, with no clear D. CDR1 GTSNPN and CDR2 SVGIG come from the germline V gene (reference sequence). The V and J ends lost 2 bases and 0 bases respectively, with 11 bases between them. The CDR3 consists of 15 residues. Drawing the rest from reference TRBV30 and TRBJ1-3, the complete variable domain is SQTIHQWPATLVQPVGSPLSLECTVEGTSNPNLYWYRQAAGRGLQLLFYSVGIGQISSEVPQNLSASRPQDRQFILSSKKLLLSDSGFYLCAWSPPWSSGNTIYFGEGSWLTVV.

Written as DNA, the CDR3 is TGTGCCAGCAGCCCCCGGAGGGAGGGTGAAAAACTGTTTTTT. Its translation: CASSPRREGEKLFF. This sequence joins TRBV9 and TRBJ1-4; D uncertain. The CDR3 contains 14 residues. Germline V CDR1 and CDR2: SGDLS, YYNGEE. V dropped 4 bases and J dropped 7 bases, with 14 bases sitting between them.

The gene calls are TRBV19 and TRBJ1-2, with D hard to call. The CDR3 is 14 residues long. V lost 2 bases and J 2 bases, leaving 9 bases between the germline ends. Germline V gives CDR1 LNHDA, CDR2 SQIVND (reference sequence). Written as DNA, the CDR3 is TGTGCCAGTAGTATATCGGTTACGAACTATGGCTACACCTTC. It codes for CASSISVTNYGYTF.

The gene calls are TRBV10-3 and TRBJ2-1; no reliable D call. Per germline, CDR1 ENHRY and CDR2 SYGVKD. The CDR3 has 13 residues. Between the trimmed V and J ends, which lost 2 bases and 8 bases, there was a span of 10 bases. The CDR3, as DNA: TGTGCCATCAGTGAGAGGAGTGGCGATGAGCAGTTCTTC. Amino acids: CAISERSGDEQFF.

This clone has a single count. The chain carries TRBV27 and TRBJ1-2, with 7 bases fitting TRBD1. The V gene's germline CDR1 is MNHEY and CDR2 SMNVEV (reference sequence). This CDR3 comprises 14 residues. The ends lost 4 bases at V and 6 bases at J; junction bases unmatched: 8. CDR3 residues: CASSWRKGADGYTF. The CDR3 DNA is TGTGCCAGCAGTTGGAGGAAGGGGGCGGATGGCTACACCTTC.